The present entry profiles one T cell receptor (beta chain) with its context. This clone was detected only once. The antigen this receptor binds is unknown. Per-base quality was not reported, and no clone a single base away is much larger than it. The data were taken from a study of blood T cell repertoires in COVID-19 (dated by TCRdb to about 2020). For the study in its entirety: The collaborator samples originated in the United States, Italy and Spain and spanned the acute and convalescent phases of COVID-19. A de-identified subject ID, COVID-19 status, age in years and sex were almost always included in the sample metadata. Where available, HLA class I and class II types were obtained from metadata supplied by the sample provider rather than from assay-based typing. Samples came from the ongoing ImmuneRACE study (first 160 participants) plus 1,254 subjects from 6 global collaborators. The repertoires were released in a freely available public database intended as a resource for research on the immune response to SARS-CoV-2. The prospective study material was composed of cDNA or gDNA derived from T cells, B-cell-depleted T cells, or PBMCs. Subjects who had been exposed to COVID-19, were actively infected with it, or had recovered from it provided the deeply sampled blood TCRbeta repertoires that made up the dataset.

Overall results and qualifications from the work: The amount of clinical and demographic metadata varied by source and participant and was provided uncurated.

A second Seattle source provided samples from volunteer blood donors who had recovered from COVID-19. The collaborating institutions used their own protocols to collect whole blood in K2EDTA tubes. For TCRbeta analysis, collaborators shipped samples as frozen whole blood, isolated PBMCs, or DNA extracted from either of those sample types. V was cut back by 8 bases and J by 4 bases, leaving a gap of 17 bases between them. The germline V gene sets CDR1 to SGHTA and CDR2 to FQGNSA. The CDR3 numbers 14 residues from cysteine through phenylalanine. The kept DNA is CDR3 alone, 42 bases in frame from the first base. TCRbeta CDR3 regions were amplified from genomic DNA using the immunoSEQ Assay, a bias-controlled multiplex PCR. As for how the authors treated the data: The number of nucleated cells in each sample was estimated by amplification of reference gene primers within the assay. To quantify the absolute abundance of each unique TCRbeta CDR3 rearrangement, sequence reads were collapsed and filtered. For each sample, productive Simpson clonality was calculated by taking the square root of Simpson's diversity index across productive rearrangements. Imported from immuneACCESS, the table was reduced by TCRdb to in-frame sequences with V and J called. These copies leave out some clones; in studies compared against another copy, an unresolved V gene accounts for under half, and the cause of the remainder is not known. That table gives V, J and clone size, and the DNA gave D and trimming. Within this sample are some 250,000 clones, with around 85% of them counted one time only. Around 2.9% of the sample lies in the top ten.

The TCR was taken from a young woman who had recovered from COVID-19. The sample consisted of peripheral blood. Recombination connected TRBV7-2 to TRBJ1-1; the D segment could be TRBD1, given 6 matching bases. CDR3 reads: CASRNTGRVTEAFF. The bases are TGTGCCAGCCGAAATACAGGGCGGGTCACTGAAGCTTTCTTT.